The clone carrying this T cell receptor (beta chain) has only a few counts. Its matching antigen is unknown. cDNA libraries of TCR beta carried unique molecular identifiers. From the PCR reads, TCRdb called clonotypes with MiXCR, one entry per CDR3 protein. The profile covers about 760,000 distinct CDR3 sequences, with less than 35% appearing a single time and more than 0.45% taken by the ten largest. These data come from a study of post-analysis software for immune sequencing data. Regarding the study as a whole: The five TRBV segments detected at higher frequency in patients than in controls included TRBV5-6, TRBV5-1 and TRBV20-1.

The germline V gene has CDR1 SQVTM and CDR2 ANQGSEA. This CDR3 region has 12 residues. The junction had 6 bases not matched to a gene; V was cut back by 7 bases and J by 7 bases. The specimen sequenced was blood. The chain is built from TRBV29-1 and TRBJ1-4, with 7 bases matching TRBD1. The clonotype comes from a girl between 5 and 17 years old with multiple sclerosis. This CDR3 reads CSAQGGGEKLFF. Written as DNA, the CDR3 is TGCAGCGCCCAAGGGGGCGGTGAAAAACTGTTTTTT.